The TCR beta chain under discussion was sequenced for a study of cytomegalovirus exposure and HLA in healthy donors. With 60 Vbeta and 13 Jbeta primers, the PCR was carried out. Data came from immunoSEQ multiplex PCR; TCRdb stores just in-frame clones and leaves some out. The profile covers about 98,000 clones, with 75% to 85% appearing a single time and approximately 11% taken by the ten largest. The CDR3 runs 14 residues. Germline assignment: CDR1 SGDLS and CDR2 YYNGEE. Losses at the gene ends were 4 bases for V and 5 bases for J; bases not matched to a gene: 4. The chain has TRBV9 and TRBJ1-2, with TRBD1 matching over 11 bases. This clonotype originated in a man between 18 and 29 years old in good health and CMV-seropositive. The sequenced sample consisted of PBMCs. CDR3 region: CASSRDRGTYGYTF. The CDR3 nucleotides read TGTGCCAGCAGCAGGGACAGGGGGACGTATGGCTACACCTTC.